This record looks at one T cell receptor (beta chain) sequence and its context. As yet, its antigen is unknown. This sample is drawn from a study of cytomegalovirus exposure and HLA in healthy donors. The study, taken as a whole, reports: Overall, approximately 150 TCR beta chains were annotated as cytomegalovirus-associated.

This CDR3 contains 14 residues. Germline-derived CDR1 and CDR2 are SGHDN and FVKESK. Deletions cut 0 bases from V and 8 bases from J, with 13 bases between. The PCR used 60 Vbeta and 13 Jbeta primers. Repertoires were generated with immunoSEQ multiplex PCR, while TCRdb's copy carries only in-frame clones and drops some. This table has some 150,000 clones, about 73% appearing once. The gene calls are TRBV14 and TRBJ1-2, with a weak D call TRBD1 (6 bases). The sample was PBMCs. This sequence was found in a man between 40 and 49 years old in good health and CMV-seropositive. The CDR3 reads CASSQDTGSWGYTF. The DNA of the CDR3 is TGTGCCAGCAGCCAAGATACAGGGTCGTGGGGCTACACCTTC.